This entry lists 22 T cell receptor beta chains sequenced from one sample in a study of blood T cell repertoires in COVID-19. The assay was immunoSEQ multiplex PCR, and TCRdb's table has in-frame clones only and misses some. The sample has some 240,000 clones; about 91% are singletons. Sequenced: peripheral blood. The receptors were gathered from a woman between 40 and 50 years old who had recovered from COVID-19.

The sample holds one count of this clone. The genes are TRBV19 and TRBJ1-1; D remains ambiguous. With 0 bases removed from V and 4 bases from J, the gap between germline ends came to 9 bases. This CDR3 spans 14 amino acids. The germline V gene has CDR1 LNHDA and CDR2 SQIVND (reference sequence). DNA of the CDR3: TGTGCCAGTAGTATAGAGCGGGGTAGCACTGAAGCTTTCTTT. Its translation is CASSIERGSTEAFF.

V is TRBV6-1 and J is TRBJ1-4; TRBD1 might be the D (5 bases). V lost 2 bases, J lost 10 bases, and 11 bases lay in between. Germline assignment: CDR1 MNHNS and CDR2 SASEGT. The length of the CDR3 is 13 residues. CDR3 coding DNA: TGTGCCAGCAGTGAATGGCAGGGCAGAAAACTGTTTTTT. Translating gives CASSEWQGRKLFF.

This clone has just one count. The chain has TRBV5-1 and TRBJ2-2; 10 nucleotides match TRBD1. Germline V gene lookup returns CDR1 SGHRS and CDR2 YFSETQ. Losses at the gene ends were 0 bases for V and 5 bases for J; bases not matched to a gene: 4. The CDR3 runs to 16 residues. This CDR3 reads CASSLARTGGTGELFF. The CDR3 bases are TGCGCCAGCAGCTTGGCCCGGACAGGGGGAACCGGGGAGCTGTTTTTT.

The CDR3 region has the DNA TGTGCCAGCAGTGACAGGGGGGTCTTCACCTTC. Protein: CASSDRGVFTF. This chain joins TRBV5-5 and TRBJ1-2; 9 bases line up with TRBD1. The CDR3 runs to 11 residues. Trimming removed 5 bases from V and 13 bases from J; junction bases left unmatched: 6. The V gene's germline CDR1 is SGHKS and CDR2 YYEKEE (reference sequence).

The chain is built from TRBV11-3 and TRBJ2-5; TRBD1 matches 9 bases. The ends lost 5 bases at V and 5 bases at J; junction bases unmatched: 9. Germline V gene sequence: CDR1 SGHNT, CDR2 YENEEA. The CDR3 is made up of 15 amino acids. For the CDR3, the DNA is TGTGCCAGCAGCCTTGACAGGGGGAGATGGGAGACCCAGTACTTC. Translation: CASSLDRGRWETQYF.

The chain recombines TRBV28 with TRBJ1-2; 8 bases map to TRBD1. The V and J ends lost 8 bases and 6 bases, in that order; junction bases with no gene match: 5. CDR3 length: 12 residues. From germline, CDR1 is MDHEN and CDR2 SYDVKM. CDR3 sequence: CASQQTGDGYTF. CDR3 in DNA: TGTGCCAGCCAGCAGACAGGGGATGGCTACACCTTC.

The rearrangement links TRBV30 to TRBJ2-1; 7 nucleotides align to TRBD1. V shed 1 base and J 5 bases; nucleotides not matched to a gene: 17. CDR1 is GTSNPN, CDR2 SVGIG, per germline (reference sequence). The CDR3 length is 18 residues. The CDR3 DNA reads TGTGCCTGGAGTGGAATGAACCCGGGACAGTGGGTTGACAATGAGCAGTTCTTC. This sequence encodes CAWSGMNPGQWVDNEQFF.

The gene calls are TRBV15 and TRBJ2-2; D gene unclear. This CDR3 is 14 amino acids long. CDR1 is LNHNV, CDR2 YYDKDF, per germline (reference sequence). V lost 0 bases and J lost 6, with 8 bases in between. CDR3: CATSRDYVAGELFF. Here the CDR3 DNA reads TGTGCCACCAGCAGAGACTATGTAGCCGGGGAGCTGTTTTTT.

The chain has TRBV19 and TRBJ1-1, with 8 bases fitting TRBD1. V was clipped by 4 bases and J by 0 bases; unmatched bases: 1. The CDR3 length is 14 residues. The germline V gene encodes CDR1 LNHDA and CDR2 SQIVND (reference sequence). DNA of the CDR3: TGTGCCAGTAGTAGGACAGGGCTGAACACTGAAGCTTTCTTT. It codes for CASSRTGLNTEAFF.

The V gene is TRBV12-3 or TRBV12-4, the J gene TRBJ1-2; D remains unclear. This CDR3 region has 13 residues. Trimming stripped 5 bases from V and 7 bases from J, with 14 bases between. CDR3 DNA: TGTGCCAGCAGTCCAATCCTCGGGAGTGGCTACACCTTC. As protein: CASSPILGSGYTF.

In nucleotides, the CDR3 is TGTGCCAGTAGTCTACTAGGTGAGCCTTACCAGCCCCAGCATTTT. This encodes CASSLLGEPYQPQHF. The V call is TRBV19, the J call TRBJ1-5, with unresolved D. Trimming removed 5 bases at V and 7 bases at J, with 18 bases between. The germline gives CDR1 LNHDA, CDR2 SQIVND (reference sequence). The CDR3 runs 15 residues.

In this sample, this clone turned up once. The chain recombines TRBV7-8 with TRBJ2-1; D might be TRBD2 (6 bases). The CDR3 extends over 15 amino acids. V shed 5 bases and J shed 8 bases, with 19 bases lying between them. Germline V lookup: CDR1 SGHVS, CDR2 FQNEAQ. The CDR3 spells CASSPRLGGYHEQFF. The CDR3 DNA sequence: TGTGCCAGCAGCCCTCGACTGGGAGGTTACCATGAGCAGTTCTTC.

The chain has TRBV6-5 and TRBJ2-7; 11 nucleotides agree with TRBD1. The V segment lost 4 bases and the J segment 6 bases; nucleotides outside the gene matches: 8. Germline V gene data show CDR1 as MNHEY and CDR2 as SVGAGI. This CDR3 has 15 amino acids. This chain's CDR3 is CASSSGTGGFSEQYF. CDR3 coding DNA: TGTGCCAGCAGTTCCGGGACAGGGGGTTTCTCCGAGCAGTACTTC.

This chain connects TRBV6-5 to TRBJ2-1; 14 bases map to TRBD2. The V gene's germline CDR1 is MNHEY and CDR2 SVGAGI. V was pared by 5 bases and J by 9 bases, with 6 bases of the junction left unmatched. The CDR3 is 15 residues long. This CDR3 is CASSTTSGRVIEQFF. The CDR3, as DNA: TGTGCCAGCAGTACGACTAGCGGGAGGGTAATTGAGCAGTTCTTC.

This chain joins TRBV10-2 and TRBJ2-3; the match to TRBD2 covers 10 bases. The V and J ends lost 9 bases and 10 bases, in that order; junction bases with no gene match: 10. Germline V lookup: CDR1 WSHSY, CDR2 SAAADI. The CDR3 totals 13 residues. The CDR3 loop reads CASMGTSGMAQYF. The CDR3 DNA sequence: TGCGCCAGTATGGGAACTAGCGGGATGGCGCAGTATTTT.

The chain uses TRBV11-2 and TRBJ1-1, with D perhaps TRBD1 (6 bases). Trimming pared 5 bases from V and 1 base from J, leaving 14 bases between. The CDR3 runs to 15 residues. Germline V gives CDR1 SGHAT, CDR2 FQNNGV. The DNA of the CDR3 is TGTGCCAGCAGCCCGGGGGGACACCCGAACACTGAAGCTTTCTTT. It specifies CASSPGGHPNTEAFF.

V is TRBV5-6 and J is TRBJ2-3; D gene uncertain. Germline CDR1 SGHDT, CDR2 YYEEEE. This CDR3 has 14 residues. The V gene lost 0 bases and the J gene lost 9 bases, with 14 bases spanning the gap. The CDR3 nucleotides are TGTGCCAGCAGCTTGGTCTCCCTCGCGGCCACGCAGTATTTT. It yields the protein CASSLVSLAATQYF.

The J gene is TRBJ2-1, the V gene TRBV21-1; the D call TRBD2 from the table was never checked on the DNA. TRBV21-1 represents a pseudogene. CDR3 length: 15 residues. CDR3 bases: TGTGCCAGCAGCAAAGGACTAGCGGGGCACAATGAGCAGTTCTTC. Amino acid sequence: CASSKGLAGHNEQFF.

This clone was detected only once. The chain links TRBV19 to TRBJ1-3; the D is unclear. Germline values: CDR1 LNHDA, CDR2 SQIVND (reference sequence). The V and J ends lost 3 bases and 0 bases respectively, with 12 bases between them. This CDR3 spans 16 amino acids. The CDR3 spells CASSMRTGTSGNTIYF. The CDR3 nucleotides are TGTGCCAGTAGTATGAGGACGGGAACCTCTGGAAACACCATATATTTT. The variable domain in full, with the rest retrieved from reference TRBV19 and TRBJ1-3, is DGGITQSPKYLFRKEGQNVTLSCEQNLNHDAMYWYRQDPGQGLRLIYYSQIVNDFQKGDIAEGYSVSREKKESFPLTVTSAQKNPTAFYLCASSMRTGTSGNTIYFGEGSWLTVV.

J is TRBJ2-7 and V is TRBV10-1, with TRBD1 matching over 9 bases. With V trimmed by 3 bases and J by 7 bases, 10 bases remained unmatched. CDR1 is WNHNN and CDR2 is SYGVQD in the germline V gene (reference sequence). This CDR3 has 15 residues. The CDR3 bases are TGCGCCAGCAGTGAATGGGACAGGGCCTATGGGGAGCAGTACGTC. Its translation is CASSEWDRAYGEQYV.

This chain joins TRBV10-3 and TRBJ2-1; 7 bases are shared with TRBD2. The germline V gene encodes CDR1 ENHRY and CDR2 SYGVKD. V lost 6 bases, J lost 5 bases, and 7 bases stayed unmatched. The CDR3 sequence is 14 residues long. Here the CDR3 DNA reads TGTGCCATCAGCAGAAGAGCGGGGAACAATGAGCAGTTCTTC. This translates into CAISRRAGNNEQFF.

V gene TRBV28 combines with J gene TRBJ1-1; maybe TRBD1 (5 bases). Between the trimmed V and J ends, which lost 5 bases and 1 base, there was a span of 17 bases. Per germline, CDR1 MDHEN and CDR2 SYDVKM. This CDR3 is 16 amino acids long. The CDR3 loop reads CASSHEWGGENTEAFF. The CDR3 nucleotides read TGTGCCAGCAGTCACGAGTGGGGGGGGGAGAACACTGAAGCTTTCTTT.